This T cell receptor beta chain was obtained from a study of cytomegalovirus exposure and HLA in healthy donors. Study overall: Unique TCR beta sequences numbering around 110 million came from about 180 million T cells in an earlier analysis. Within an early data release were about 85 million unique TCRs drawn from HLA-typed donors.

Notes on this clone: Antigen unknown.

The CDR3 runs 15 residues. V gave up 8 bases and J gave up 2 bases; unmatched junction bases: 7. Germline loops: CDR1 LNHDA, CDR2 SQIVND (reference sequence). Findings of the study overall: The study designated 150 to 200 TCR beta chains cytomegalovirus-associated.

13 Jbeta primers and 60 Vbeta primers were used for the PCR. Sequencing was performed with immunoSEQ multiplex PCR; in TCRdb, only in-frame clones are kept and a portion is missing. The data hold 150,000 to 200,000 clones, with 70% to 80% observed a single time. The TCR originated in a woman between 40 and 50 years old in good health and CMV-seronegative. The sequencing input was PBMCs. V is TRBV19 and J is TRBJ2-3, with TRBD2 matching 10 bases. CDR3 bases: TGTGCCAGTCGGAGACTAGCGGGTCTCACAGATACGCAGTATTTT. This codes for CASRRLAGLTDTQYF.